One and the same sample provided the 13 T cell receptor beta chains below, sequenced in a study of shared clonotypes between healthy human individuals. Sequenced by immunoSEQ multiplex PCR; TCRdb stores in-frame clones only, minus some. The data hold millions of clones, with around nine tenths observed a single time. Specimen: naive CD4+ T cells sorted from blood. Subset defined: CD45RA+ positively selected. The receptors were sampled from a man aged 18 to 30 in good health.

With regard to this clone: Additional DNA sequences in this sample encode the identical CDR3. The genes are TRBV2 and TRBJ2-7; D remains unclear. CDR3 length equals 11 residues. V lost 6 bases and J lost 4, with 7 bases in between. Germline values: CDR1 SNHLY, CDR2 FYNNEI. CDR3 bases: TGTGCCAGCAGCGGCGAATACGAGCAGTACTTC. This encodes CASSGEYEQYF.

CDR3 loop: CASSPDTSGANVLTF. The DNA of the CDR3 is TGCGCCAGCAGCCCGGACACCTCTGGGGCCAACGTCCTGACTTTC. This chain connects TRBV5-1 to TRBJ2-6; D is perhaps TRBD1 (5 bases). V was cut by 4 bases and J by 0 bases, with 8 bases left in between. The CDR3 spans 15 residues. The V gene's germline CDR1 is SGHRS and CDR2 YFSETQ.

The V gene is TRBV5-1, the J gene TRBJ2-6; D is possibly TRBD1 (6 bases). The CDR3 has 16 residues. Germline V gives CDR1 SGHRS, CDR2 YFSETQ. V lost 0 bases and J lost 4, with 11 bases in between. CDR3 bases: TGCGCCAGCAGCTTGGATGGGGGCCGGGGGGCCAACGTCCTGACTTTC. Protein product: CASSLDGGRGANVLTF.

The chain links TRBV5-6 to TRBJ2-3; TRBD2 agrees at 11 bases. V lost 2 bases to trimming and J lost 0 bases; unmatched junction nucleotides: 2. The CDR3 loop spans 16 amino acids. Germline loops: CDR1 SGHDT, CDR2 YYEEEE. CDR3 residues: CASSFRTSGSTDTQYF. The CDR3 nucleotides read TGTGCCAGCAGCTTCCGGACTAGCGGGAGCACAGATACGCAGTATTTT.

This clone was detected a few times. The chain has TRBV10-3 and TRBJ1-2; the match to TRBD1 covers 10 bases. This CDR3 spans 14 amino acids. Per the germline V gene, CDR1 is ENHRY and CDR2 is SYGVKD. V lost 6 bases and J lost 6; bases outside the gene matches: 7. The CDR3 DNA reads TGTGCCATCAGCAGACAGGGGGCTATGGATGGCTACACCTTC. Translation: CAISRQGAMDGYTF.

V gene TRBV2 combines with J gene TRBJ1-2; D gene unclear. Trimming left V 7 bases short and J 10 bases short, with 10 bases between. CDR1 SNHLY and CDR2 FYNNEI come from the germline V gene. The CDR3 spans 10 residues. DNA for the CDR3: TGTGCCAGCAAGTTAGGTGACTACACCTTC. It encodes CASKLGDYTF.

This chain links TRBV7-2 with TRBJ2-3; no clear D. The CDR3 totals 13 residues. The V end was cut by 5 bases, the J end by 1 base, with 7 bases between. Looked up from germline, CDR1 is SGHTA and CDR2 is FQGNSA. CDR3 residues: CASSPIRTDTQYF. In DNA form, the CDR3 reads TGTGCCAGCAGCCCAATTCGCACAGATACGCAGTATTTT. The variable domain in full, with the rest retrieved from reference TRBV7-2 and TRBJ2-3, is GAGVSQSPSNKVTEKGKDVELRCDPISGHTALYWYRQSLGQGLEFLIYFQGNSAPDKSGLPSDRFSAERTGGSVSTLTIQRTQQEDSAVYLCASSPIRTDTQYFGPGTRLTVL.

The chain is built from TRBV10-2 and TRBJ2-1, with D possibly being TRBD1 or TRBD2 (5 bases each). Trimming took off 8 bases at V and 4 bases at J, with 9 bases between the two ends. Germline CDR1 and CDR2: WSHSY and SAAADI. The CDR3 is 12 amino acids. CDR3 DNA: TGCGCCAGCGGGGGTCAATACAATGAGCAGTTCTTC. It translates to CASGGQYNEQFF.

This clone occurred once. The rearrangement links TRBV5-1 to TRBJ2-4, with 7 bases that match TRBD2. The length of the CDR3 is 14 residues. The J segment lost 9 bases and the V segment lost 0 bases, leaving 6 bases of the junction unmatched. The V gene's germline CDR1 is SGHRS and CDR2 YFSETQ. DNA for the CDR3: TGCGCCAGCAGCTTGGGCGGGAGCAGTGGCATTCAGTACTTC. Translated, it gives CASSLGGSSGIQYF.

The chain combines TRBV28 with TRBJ1-6; 8 bases agree with TRBD1. This CDR3 is 15 amino acids long. Germline CDR1 is MDHEN and CDR2 is SYDVKM. The V and J ends lost 6 bases and 8 bases, in that order; junction bases with no gene match: 9. Here the CDR3 DNA reads TGTGCCAGCAGGTTCCTAGGACAGGGTGATTCACCCCTCCACTTT. Protein product: CASRFLGQGDSPLHF.

V and J are TRBV28 and TRBJ2-1, with 9 bases fitting TRBD1. This CDR3 is built from 15 residues. Per germline, CDR1 MDHEN and CDR2 SYDVKM. J was trimmed by 0 bases and V by 6 bases; bases with no gene match: 3. Here the CDR3 DNA reads TGTGCCAGCAGCCGGGACAGGGTCTCCTACAATGAGCAGTTCTTC. Its translation is CASSRDRVSYNEQFF. The full variable domain, in which reference TRBV28 and TRBJ2-1 provide the parts outside the CDR3, is DVKVTQSSRYLVKRTGEKVFLECVQDMDHENMFWYRQDPGLGLRLIYFSYDVKMKEKGDIPEGYSVSREKKERFSLILESASTNQTSMYLCASSRDRVSYNEQFFGPGTRLTVL.

The chain joins TRBV11-2 to TRBJ1-4, with a weak D call TRBD1 (6 bases). This CDR3 has 15 residues. Germline CDR1 is SGHAT and CDR2 is FQNNGV. Trimming left V 0 bases short and J 7 bases short, with 12 bases between. Written as DNA, the CDR3 is TGTGCCAGCAGCTTAGAAGGGACACCCAGTGAAAAACTGTTTTTT. It specifies CASSLEGTPSEKLFF. Supplemented by reference TRBV11-2 and TRBJ1-4, the full variable domain reads EAGVAQSPRYKIIEKRQSVAFWCNPISGHATLYWYQQILGQGPKLLIQFQNNGVVDDSQLPKDRFSAERLKGVDSTLKIQPAKLEDSAVYLCASSLEGTPSEKLFFGSGTQLSVL.

This chain joins TRBV18 and TRBJ2-1; 7 bases are shared with TRBD1. J gave up 3 bases and V 2 bases, and 4 bases lay outside the gene matches. The CDR3 is made up of 15 amino acids. Germline V lookup: CDR1 KGHSH, CDR2 LQKENI. This CDR3 is CASSPVQGVYNEQFF. As DNA, the CDR3 is TGTGCCAGCTCACCAGTCCAGGGGGTCTACAATGAGCAGTTCTTC.